The 31 T cell receptor beta chains presented below share a single source sample, sequenced in a study of T cells in Graves' hyperthyroidism and ophthalmopathy. Researchers took RNA transcripts and amplified the TCR beta CDR3 regions from them. Researchers ran a first-round RT-PCR on the TCR CDR3 using the HTBI primer set. Each CDR3 protein is one row after TCRdb ran MiXCR on the multiplex PCR reads. The table lists 530,000 or so distinct CDR3 sequences, 40% to 55% of them singletons, with approximately 8.4% in the top ten. Sequencing input: peripheral blood or thyroid tissue (not recorded which). Receptors were obtained from a woman under 30 with Graves' hyperthyroidism.

The rearrangement links TRBV20-1 to TRBJ1-6; 8 nucleotides align to TRBD1. From germline, CDR1 is DFQATT and CDR2 SNEGSKA (reference sequence). Trimming at V came to 0 bases and at J to 8 bases, leaving 0 bases not matched to a gene. The CDR3 has 13 residues. The CDR3: CSAREDRDSPLHF. In DNA, the CDR3 is TGCAGTGCTAGAGAGGACAGGGATTCACCCCTCCACTTT.

The V call is TRBV5-1, the J call TRBJ1-1; TRBD1 aligns across 11 bases. The length of the CDR3 is 16 residues. Germline lookup yields CDR1 SGHRS and CDR2 YFSETQ. The ends lost 0 bases at V and 5 bases at J; junction bases unmatched: 6. CDR3 in amino acids: CASSLGPGQGGTEAFF. DNA for the CDR3: TGCGCCAGCAGCTTGGGACCGGGACAGGGGGGAACTGAAGCTTTCTTT.

This clonotype was observed many times. The V call is TRBV7-2, the J call TRBJ2-7, with D perhaps matching TRBD1 or TRBD2 (5 bases each). The length of the CDR3 is 15 residues. Germline V gene lookup returns CDR1 SGHTA and CDR2 FQGNSA. Trimming removed 2 bases at V and 3 bases at J, with 14 bases between. In DNA, the CDR3 is TGTGCCAGCAGCTTATCGGGGCCTCTCAGCTACGAGCAGTACTTC. It yields the protein CASSLSGPLSYEQYF.

A remark on this clonotype: A clone one base away is much larger, so this may be a read error. The chain is built from TRBV7-8 and TRBJ1-1, with 8 nucleotides matching TRBD1. This CDR3 region has 22 residues. Germline V CDR1 and CDR2: SGHVS, FQNEAQ. The CDR3 region is CASSFPPTRGRLGTGLFTEALF. CDR3 bases: TGTGCCAGCAGCTTTCCTCCCACTAGGGGAAGGTTGGGGACAGGTTTATTCACTGAAGCTCTCTTT.

V gene TRBV19 combines with J gene TRBJ2-1, with D possibly being TRBD2 (5 bases). V was cut by 7 bases and J by 5 bases, with 15 bases left in between. The CDR3 is 14 amino acids. CDR1 is LNHDA, CDR2 SQIVND, per germline (reference sequence). The CDR3 nucleotides read TGTGCCAGTACCGGATGGACTGGGGACAATGAGCAGTTCTTC. This translates into CASTGWTGDNEQFF. Full variable domain (remainder filled in from reference TRBV19 and TRBJ2-1): DGGITQSPKYLFRKEGQNVTLSCEQNLNHDAMYWYRQDPGQGLRLIYYSQIVNDFQKGDIAEGYSVSREKKESFPLTVTSAQKNPTAFYLCASTGWTGDNEQFFGPGTRLTVL.

This clonotype occurred many times. V is TRBV29-1 and J is TRBJ2-7; TRBD1 matches 7 bases. This CDR3 is built from 13 residues. CDR1 SQVTM and CDR2 ANQGSEA come from the germline V gene. The V gene end was trimmed by 4 bases and the J gene end by 2 bases; junction bases not matched to a gene: 5. The CDR3 here is CSVVAGGAYEQYF. Here the CDR3 DNA reads TGCAGCGTTGTCGCAGGGGGTGCCTACGAGCAGTACTTC.

The CDR3 here is CASSARGTQRGEAFF. The CDR3 DNA follows: TGTGCCAGCAGTGCTAGAGGGACCCAAAGGGGGGAAGCTTTCTTT. The gene calls are TRBV25-1 and TRBJ1-1; the D gene is possibly TRBD1 (6 bases). The CDR3 covers 15 residues. CDR1 is MGHDK, CDR2 SYGVNS, per germline. The ends were cut back, 4 bases at V and 8 bases at J, with 20 bases in the middle.

This sequence joins TRBV29-1 and TRBJ1-2; TRBD1 agrees at 9 bases. CDR3 length: 14 amino acids. V gave up 8 bases and J gave up 7 bases; unmatched junction bases: 14. CDR1 is SQVTM, CDR2 ANQGSEA, per germline. CDR3 amino acids: CSSTAGQGTSGYTF. The CDR3 DNA sequence: TGCAGCAGTACCGCGGGACAGGGTACGTCTGGCTACACCTTC.

This clonotype showed up just a few times. Here the CDR3 omits its conserved ending phenylalanine or tryptophan, so a read error is the likely source. This chain joins TRBV9 and TRBJ1-1; 10 bases are shared with TRBD1. V was pared by 4 bases and J by 4 bases, with 4 bases of the junction left unmatched. Germline V CDR1 and CDR2: SGDLS, YYNGEE. The CDR3 consists of 14 residues. This CDR3 reads CASSSRTGGTEAFL. CDR3 bases: TGTGCCAGCAGCAGCCGGACAGGGGGCACTGAAGCTTTCCTT.

This clonotype was seen ten or more times. J is TRBJ2-5 and V is TRBV5-1; TRBD1 aligns across 9 bases. This CDR3 has 14 residues. Germline assignment: CDR1 SGHRS and CDR2 YFSETQ. The ends lost 2 bases at V and 6 bases at J; junction bases unmatched: 5. The CDR3: CASSFTGGVKTQYF. The CDR3 DNA reads as TGCGCCAGCAGCTTTACAGGGGGCGTGAAGACCCAGTACTTC. The complete variable domain, with remaining parts taken from reference TRBV5-1 and TRBJ2-5, reads KAGVTQTPRYLIKTRGQQVTLSCSPISGHRSVSWYQQTPGQGLQFLFEYFSETQRNKGNFPGRFSGRQFSNSRSEMNVSTLELGDSALYLCASSFTGGVKTQYFGPGTRLLVL.

This clonotype was seen ten or more times. The chain has TRBV4-3 and TRBJ2-5; 9 bases agree with TRBD2. The ends lost 1 base at V and 3 bases at J; junction bases unmatched: 12. The CDR3 spans 18 residues. Germline V gene lookup returns CDR1 LGHNA and CDR2 YSLEER. Written as DNA, the CDR3 is TGCGCCAGCAGCCAAGGCAGCCGAGGACTAGCGAGGGAAGAGACCCAGTACTTC. Its protein is CASSQGSRGLAREETQYF.

There are many counts of this clonotype. This chain links TRBV6-6 with TRBJ2-7, with TRBD1 as a possible D gene (5 bases). This CDR3 is built from 15 residues. V was trimmed by 0 bases and J by 1 base, leaving 10 bases between them. Germline V lookup: CDR1 MNHNY, CDR2 SVGAGI (reference sequence). This CDR3 is CASSYSKTVSYEQYF. CDR3 sequence (DNA): TGTGCCAGCAGTTACTCTAAGACAGTTTCCTACGAGCAGTACTTC.

The rearrangement uses TRBV4-2 and TRBJ2-6; the match to TRBD2 covers 11 bases. CDR3 size: 18 residues. Germline-derived CDR1 and CDR2 are LGHNA and YNFKEQ. The junction had 6 bases not matched to a gene; V was cut back by 3 bases and J by 2 bases. The CDR3 region has the DNA TGTGCCAGCAGCCAGGGGACTAGCGGAGGGACTGGGGCCAACGTCCTGACTTTC. Amino acids: CASSQGTSGGTGANVLTF.

The CDR3 region has the DNA TGTGCCAGTAGTATTTTCGCATCGGAGACCCAGTACTTC. Translation: CASSIFASETQYF. The chain employs TRBV19 and TRBJ2-5; D gene ambiguous. The length of the CDR3 is 13 residues. V lost 3 bases, J lost 5 bases, and 10 bases lay in between. In germline, CDR1 is LNHDA, CDR2 SQIVND (reference sequence).

The genes are TRBV14 and TRBJ2-1; D is possibly TRBD1 or TRBD2 (7 bases each). Trimming shortened V by 4 bases and J by 4 bases, and 14 bases separated the two germline ends. Germline CDR1 and CDR2: SGHDN and FVKESK. The CDR3 runs 15 residues. The DNA for the CDR3 is TGTGCCAGCAGCCCGGGGGAGGGGGCTTACAATGAGCAGTTCTTC. Translating it yields CASSPGEGAYNEQFF.

This clonotype came up many times. The chain combines TRBV6-5 with TRBJ2-7, with TRBD2 matching over 13 bases. The trim removed 2 bases at V and 10 bases at J, leaving 26 bases unmatched. CDR1 MNHEY and CDR2 SVGAGI come from the germline V gene. This CDR3 spans 21 amino acids. CDR3 in amino acids: CASSYRPTTSGRALGVSEQYF. DNA of the CDR3: TGTGCCAGCAGTTACCGCCCGACAACTAGCGGGAGGGCCCTCGGAGTTTCGGAACAGTACTTC.

The chain recombines TRBV29-1 with TRBJ1-2; possibly TRBD1 for D (6 bases). V lost 4 bases, J lost 8 bases, and 23 bases lay in between. CDR3 size: 15 residues. Germline V gene sequence: CDR1 SQVTM, CDR2 ANQGSEA. The CDR3 loop is CSVAAGAGLIGGYTF. CDR3 sequence (DNA): TGCAGCGTTGCGGCGGGGGCAGGGCTCATAGGAGGCTACACCTTC.

This clonotype was recorded at least ten times. The chain couples TRBV5-8 to TRBJ2-7; D is uncertain. Trimming took 4 bases from V and 0 from J, leaving 8 bases between them. The germline V gene has CDR1 SGHTS and CDR2 YDEGEE. This CDR3 has 13 residues. CDR3 sequence: CASSDKSSYEQYF. Written as DNA, the CDR3 is TGTGCCAGCAGCGACAAAAGCTCCTACGAGCAGTACTTC.

This clonotype was detected only once. The rearrangement links TRBV5-5 to TRBJ2-5, with D unclear. The CDR3 is 12 residues long. CDR1 is SGHKS and CDR2 is YYEKEE in the germline V gene (reference sequence). Trimming cost V 7 bases and J 4 bases, with 11 bases left between them. The CDR3: CASGTRLETQYF. The CDR3 DNA sequence: TGTGCCAGCGGCACCCGACTAGAGACCCAGTACTTC.

The J gene is TRBJ1-1, the V gene TRBV29-1, with no clear D. CDR1 and CDR2 from the germline V gene are SQVTM and ANQGSEA. V was clipped by 0 bases and J by 1 base, with 6 bases between them. This CDR3 spans 13 amino acids. This CDR3 is CSVEDRRNTEAFF. DNA for the CDR3: TGCAGCGTTGAAGATCGCCGGAACACTGAAGCTTTCTTT.

This rearrangement joins TRBV4-1 to TRBJ2-6, with TRBD1 matching 7 bases. With 1 base clipped from V and 0 bases from J, the junction kept 3 bases outside the gene matches. Germline CDR1 MGHRA, CDR2 YSYEKL. The CDR3 is made up of 17 amino acids. The CDR3: CASSQVTGRSGANVLTF. In DNA form, the CDR3 reads TGCGCCAGCAGCCAAGTGACAGGGCGCTCTGGGGCCAACGTCCTGACTTTC.

This clonotype was recorded at least ten times. The V and J genes are TRBV2 and TRBJ1-1; D gene uncertain. V was cut by 6 bases and J by 0 bases, with 8 bases left in between. The CDR3 spans 13 residues. Germline values: CDR1 SNHLY, CDR2 FYNNEI. The CDR3 nucleotides are TGTGCCAGCAGGCATGGGATGAACACTGAAGCTTTCTTT. Its protein is CASRHGMNTEAFF.

CDR3: CASSSDTPYEQYF. CDR3 bases: TGTGCCAGCAGCTCGGACACCCCCTACGAGCAGTACTTC. This sequence joins TRBV5-6 and TRBJ2-7; D is perhaps TRBD1 (5 bases). Germline V CDR1 and CDR2: SGHDT, YYEEEE. Trimming took 3 bases from V and 2 from J, leaving 9 bases between them. There are 13 residues in the CDR3.

On this clonotype: Relative to the germline gene, one junction end is altered; a read error may explain this. This rearrangement joins TRBV7-2 to TRBJ1-2; the D is unclear. The CDR3 has 11 residues. Germline CDR1 reads SGHTA; CDR2 reads FQGNSA. This CDR3 reads CARRANYGYTF. The CDR3 DNA is TGTGCCCGCAGAGCTAACTATGGCTACACCTTC.

This clonotype occurred many times. The chain joins TRBV7-2 to TRBJ1-2; no definite D call. CDR1 is SGHTA and CDR2 is FQGNSA in the germline V gene. The V end was cut by 3 bases, the J end by 1 base, with 3 bases between. This CDR3 is 12 amino acids long. DNA for the CDR3: TGTGCCAGCAGCTTCGTTAACTATGGCTACACCTTC. Protein: CASSFVNYGYTF.

There are many counts of this clonotype. The V and J genes are TRBV20-1 and TRBJ1-2; D possibly corresponds to TRBD1 (5 bases). CDR1 is DFQATT, CDR2 SNEGSKA, per germline (reference sequence). V was cut by 0 bases and J by 5 bases, with 10 bases left in between. This CDR3 has 13 amino acids. CDR3 in DNA: TGCAGTGCTAGAGATTATTCAGGGTATGGCTACACCTTC. Translating gives CSARDYSGYGYTF.

The rearrangement joins TRBV20-1 to TRBJ2-7, with 13 bases matching TRBD2. The end of the DNA is better explained by TRBJ2-1, so the J call may be wrong. Germline V lookup: CDR1 DFQATT, CDR2 SNEGSKA (reference sequence). The CDR3 has 15 residues. The CDR3 is CSAMGLAGTWDEQFF. The CDR3 bases are TGCAGTGCTATGGGACTAGCGGGAACATGGGATGAGCAGTTCTTC.

This chain joins TRBV12-3 or TRBV12-4 and TRBJ1-1; a weak D match, TRBD1 (6 bases). Trimming stripped 10 bases from V and 7 bases from J, with 16 bases between. There are 12 residues in the CDR3. CDR3 sequence: CANTSGHLEAFF. The DNA of the CDR3 is TGTGCCAACACCTCGGGACATCTTGAAGCTTTCTTT.

With respect to this clonotype: This may be a read error: a much more frequent sequence differs by one nucleotide. The rearrangement joins TRBV6-6 to TRBJ1-3; D is uncertain. The CDR3 length is 13 residues. Germline CDR1 reads MNHNY; CDR2 reads SVGAGI (reference sequence). The CDR3 loop is CASGAVPGTTIYF. The CDR3 coding sequence is TGTGCCAGCGGAGCCGTGCCTGGAACCACCATATATTTT.

At least ten counts were recorded for this clonotype. The V gene is TRBV5-8, the J gene TRBJ1-2; 10 bases agree with TRBD1. CDR3 length: 15 residues. V shed 4 bases, J shed 5 bases, and the junction held 8 bases outside the gene matches. Germline loops: CDR1 SGHTS, CDR2 YDEGEE. Written as DNA, the CDR3 is TGTGCCAGCAGCCCAGACAGGGGGCGGCCGTATGGCTACACCTTC. It is translated as CASSPDRGRPYGYTF. Complete variable domain (other parts from reference TRBV5-8 and TRBJ1-2): EAGVTQSPTHLIKTRGQQATLRCSPISGHTSVYWYQQALGLGLQFLLWYDEGEERNRGNFPPRFSGRQFPNYSSELNVNALELEDSALYLCASSPDRGRPYGYTFGSGTRLTVV.

This clonotype has at least ten counts. The chain couples TRBV4-1 to TRBJ1-2; 7 bases are shared with TRBD1. After removal of 3 bases from V and 5 bases from J, the junction contained 3 bases not matched to a gene. The CDR3 has 13 amino acids. Germline lookup yields CDR1 MGHRA and CDR2 YSYEKL. The CDR3 protein is CASSQGQLYGYTF. As DNA, the CDR3 is TGCGCCAGCAGCCAGGGACAGCTATATGGCTACACCTTC.